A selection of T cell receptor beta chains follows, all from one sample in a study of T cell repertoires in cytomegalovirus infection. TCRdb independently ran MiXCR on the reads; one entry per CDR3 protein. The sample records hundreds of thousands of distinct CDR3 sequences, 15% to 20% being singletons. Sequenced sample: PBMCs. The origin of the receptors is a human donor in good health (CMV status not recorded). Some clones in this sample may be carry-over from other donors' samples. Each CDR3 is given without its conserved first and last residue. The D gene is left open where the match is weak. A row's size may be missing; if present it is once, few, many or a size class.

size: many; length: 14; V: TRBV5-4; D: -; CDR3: ASSGGHPRANYGYT
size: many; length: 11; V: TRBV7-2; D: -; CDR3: ASRPAGGPTQY
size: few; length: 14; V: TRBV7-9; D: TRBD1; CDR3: ASSLGGTAQGNTIY
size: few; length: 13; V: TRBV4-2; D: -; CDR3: ASSQERLGDYEQY
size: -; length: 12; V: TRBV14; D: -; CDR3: ASSPSRAGQGYT
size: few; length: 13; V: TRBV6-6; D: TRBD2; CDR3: ASSPGTSGGNEQF
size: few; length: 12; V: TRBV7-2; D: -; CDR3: ASSFPGDSYEQY
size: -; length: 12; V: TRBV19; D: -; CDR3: ASNRRMSTDTQY
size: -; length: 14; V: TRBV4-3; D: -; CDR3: ASSQEHAGSEETQY
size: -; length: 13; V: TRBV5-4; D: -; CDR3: ATRTGGIIGSPLH
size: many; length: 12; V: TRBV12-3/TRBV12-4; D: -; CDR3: ASSPGIYRTEAF
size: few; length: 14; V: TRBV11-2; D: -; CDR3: ASSSSRARGRETQY
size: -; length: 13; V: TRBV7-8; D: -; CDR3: ASSLDPARDEPQH
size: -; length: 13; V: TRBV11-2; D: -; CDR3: ASSPQGVITETQY
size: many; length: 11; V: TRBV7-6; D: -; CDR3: ASSWDTAKPQH
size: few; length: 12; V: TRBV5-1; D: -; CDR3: ASSSAAANYGYT
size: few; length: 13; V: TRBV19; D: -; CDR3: ASIGRWMSVTEAF
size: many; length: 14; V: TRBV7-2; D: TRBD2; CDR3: ASSRRTSGNTGELF
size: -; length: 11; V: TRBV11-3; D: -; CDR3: ASSLAHGFPAF
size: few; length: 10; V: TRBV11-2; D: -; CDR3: ASSLESGTQY
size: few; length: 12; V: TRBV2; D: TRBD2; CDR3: ASSGLAGMNEQF
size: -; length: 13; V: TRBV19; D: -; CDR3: ASSVPGTRRTEAF
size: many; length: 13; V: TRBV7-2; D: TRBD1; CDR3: ASRRNTGGNYGYT
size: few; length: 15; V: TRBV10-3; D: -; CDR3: AISERLADSSNQPQH
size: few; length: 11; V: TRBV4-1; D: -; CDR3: ASSQHGWDTQY
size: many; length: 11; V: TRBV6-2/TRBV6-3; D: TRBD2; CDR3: ASLAGSTDTQY
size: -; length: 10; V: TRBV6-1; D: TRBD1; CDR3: ASNPQGRPQH
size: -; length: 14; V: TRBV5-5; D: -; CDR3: ASSTPTESSGNTIY
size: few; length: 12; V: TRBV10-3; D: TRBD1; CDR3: AISVGTGYQPQH
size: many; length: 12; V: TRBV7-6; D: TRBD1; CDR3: ASTPPTGRDEQF
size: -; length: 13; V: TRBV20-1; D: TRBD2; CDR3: SATSRAGGKETQY
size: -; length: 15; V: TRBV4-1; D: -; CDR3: ASSHKASPRGTDTQY
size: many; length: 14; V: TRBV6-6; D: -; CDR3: ASSYSPGTHNSPLH
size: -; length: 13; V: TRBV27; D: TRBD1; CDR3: ASSFGTGDGSPLH
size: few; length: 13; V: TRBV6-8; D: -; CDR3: ASSYGLLGDTEAF
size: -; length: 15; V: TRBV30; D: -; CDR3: AWSPRGTTDRRIEQY
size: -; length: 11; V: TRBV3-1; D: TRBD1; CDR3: ASTGGETDTQY
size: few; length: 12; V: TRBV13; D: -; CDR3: ASSLGVRVTEAF
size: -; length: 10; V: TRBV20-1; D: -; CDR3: SASLGNTEAF
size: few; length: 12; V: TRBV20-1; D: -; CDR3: SARPDGSSYEQY
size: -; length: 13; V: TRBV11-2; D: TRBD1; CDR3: ASSPGTGENTEAF
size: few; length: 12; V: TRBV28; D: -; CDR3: ASSLLGTTYEQY
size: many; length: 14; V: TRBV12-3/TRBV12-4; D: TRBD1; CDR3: ASSLGPGRQGQPQH
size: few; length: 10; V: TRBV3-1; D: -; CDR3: ASSQVVGEQY
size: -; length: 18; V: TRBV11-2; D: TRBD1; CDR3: ASSLRALRQGASGANVLT
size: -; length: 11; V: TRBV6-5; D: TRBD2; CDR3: ASSYPGTSEQV
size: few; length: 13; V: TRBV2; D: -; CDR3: ASSGFTETNYGYT
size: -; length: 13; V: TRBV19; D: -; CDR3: ASSIGPSFNGELF
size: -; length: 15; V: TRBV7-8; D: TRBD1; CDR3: AGTRGRGISGANVLT
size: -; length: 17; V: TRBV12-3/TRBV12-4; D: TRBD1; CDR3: ASTNIGISGTGDTETQY
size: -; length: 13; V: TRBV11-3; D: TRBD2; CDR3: ASSYETSGRNEQF
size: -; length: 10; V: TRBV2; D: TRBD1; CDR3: ASTGGATEAF
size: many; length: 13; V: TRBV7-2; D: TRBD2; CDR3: ASSSWGGGDNEQF
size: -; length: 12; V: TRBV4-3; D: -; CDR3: ASSQDGSSYEQY
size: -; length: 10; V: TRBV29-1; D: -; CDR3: SVDHRQETQY